A selection of T cell receptor beta chains follows, all from one sample in a study of chemoradiotherapy in HPV16-positive cancers. TCRdb's copy holds only in-frame clones and misses some; the assay was immunoSEQ multiplex PCR. The sample includes 25,000 to 30,000 clones, 85% to 95% seen only once; the top ten take roughly 23%. The sample here was blood, taken from a patient who underwent chemoradiotherapy. The origin of the receptors is a human donor with HPV-associated anogenital cancer. CDR3s leave out the opening cysteine and the closing phenylalanine or tryptophan.

v_gene,j_gene,CDR3aa
TRBV2,TRBJ1-1,ASGEGTLLNTEAF
TRBV28,TRBJ2-4,ASRMGGSLAKNIQY
TRBV7-2,TRBJ2-1,ASSPGPGQGRNEQF
TRBV7-9,TRBJ2-7,ASALPGGADEQY
TRBV28,TRBJ1-5,ASRTGGAGNQPQH
TRBV7-6,TRBJ2-2,ASSLVTGDSTGELF
TRBV2,TRBJ2-7,ASTRQSYGEQY
TRBV11-3,TRBJ2-2,ASSFGQGGTGELF
TRBV7-2,TRBJ1-4,ASSFLSTNEKLF
TRBV11-2,TRBJ2-5,ASSLGALLQETQY
TRBV4-2,TRBJ1-1,ASSQWTADFAF
TRBV23-1,TRBJ1-5,ASRLKGGDQPQH
TRBV4-2,TRBJ1-1,ASSQDWEGPEAF
TRBV25-1,TRBJ2-4,ASSEGQGGDIQY
TRBV28,TRBJ2-5,ASSPLAGGSQETQY
TRBV5-4,TRBJ2-5,ASRREFQETQY